This is a list of T cell receptor beta chains from one sample in a study of blood T cell repertoires in COVID-19. Here immunoSEQ multiplex PCR was the method, and the copy in TCRdb shows in-frame clones only, minus some. The repertoire holds fewer than 350,000 clones, 90% seen once, with about 7% in the top ten. The sample taken for sequencing was peripheral blood. The receptors stem from a woman aged 25-40 years with COVID-19, enrolled during active disease. Both conserved end residues are part of each CDR3. The D gene is left open where the match is weak. A row's size may be missing; if present it is once, few, many or a size class.

NA	NA	TRBV18	TRBJ2-3	CASSRRESDTQYF	TGTGCCAGCTCACGGAGGGAGTCAGATACGCAGTATTTT
NA	NA	TRBV14	TRBJ2-7	CASSQDPGEQYF	TGTGCCAGCAGCCAAGACCCGGGGGAGCAGTACTTC
NA	NA	TRBV19	TRBJ2-7	CASSSSLLYEQYF	TGTGCCAGTAGTTCGAGCTTGCTCTACGAGCAGTACTTC
NA	NA	TRBV24-1	TRBJ2-2	CATSDFSGNTGELFF	TGTGCCACCAGTGATTTTTCGGGGAACACCGGGGAGCTGTTTTTT
TRBD2	NA	TRBV2	TRBJ2-3	CASSDPLAGGSTDTQYF	TGTGCCAGCAGCGATCCACTAGCGGGAGGAAGCACAGATACGCAGTATTTT
TRBD1	NA	TRBV9	TRBJ1-6	CASSEGTGPYNSPLHF	TGTGCCAGCAGCGAGGGGACAGGTCCCTATAATTCACCCCTCCACTTT
NA	NA	TRBV28	TRBJ2-7	CASIPAPGFPYEQYF	TGTGCCAGCATTCCCGCCCCGGGGTTCCCCTACGAGCAGTACTTC
NA	NA	TRBV28	TRBJ2-7	CASRPGLPYEQYF	TGTGCCAGCAGGCCCGGACTACCCTACGAGCAGTACTTC
TRBD2	NA	TRBV16	TRBJ2-1	CASSQPGLAGGGFNEQFF	TGTGCCAGCAGCCAGCCGGGACTAGCGGGAGGGGGCTTCAATGAGCAGTTCTTC
TRBD1	NA	TRBV27	TRBJ1-1	CASRWAGTANTEAFF	TGTGCCAGCAGGTGGGCCGGGACAGCGAACACTGAAGCTTTCTTT
TRBD2	NA	TRBV4-1	TRBJ2-5	CASREGRAARTEETQYF	TGCGCCAGCCGAGAAGGGAGGGCTGCCCGAACGGAGGAGACCCAGTACTTC
NA	NA	TRBV4-1	TRBJ2-7	CASSQGIEQYF	TGCGCCAGCAGCCAAGGTATCGAGCAGTACTTC
TRBD2	once	TRBV24-1	TRBJ2-2	CATSEPTSGMNTGELFF	TGTGCCACCAGTGAACCAACTAGCGGGATGAACACCGGGGAGCTGTTTTTT
TRBD2	NA	TRBV28	TRBJ2-1	CASASLGGGYNEQFF	TGTGCCAGCGCGTCCTTGGGCGGGGGCTACAATGAGCAGTTCTTC
NA	NA	TRBV18	TRBJ2-7	CASSPPSRSSYEQYF	TGTGCCAGCTCACCACCGTCACGGAGCTCCTACGAGCAGTACTTC
NA	NA	TRBV7-3	TRBJ2-5	CASSLRVQETQYF	TGTGCCAGCAGCTTAAGAGTCCAAGAGACCCAGTACTTC
NA	NA	TRBV6-5	TRBJ1-1	CASSYSRFRETEAFF	TGTGCCAGCAGTTACTCGAGGTTTCGGGAAACTGAAGCTTTCTTT
NA	NA	TRBV2	TRBJ2-5	CASRRSETETQYF	TGTGCCAGCAGGCGGTCCGAGACGGAGACCCAGTACTTC
NA	NA	TRBV6-6	TRBJ1-3	CASSSGTTGNTIYF	TGTGCCAGCAGTTCCGGGACTACTGGAAACACCATATATTTT
NA	NA	TRBV7-9	TRBJ2-2	CASSQGGGLLYTGELFF	TGTGCCAGCAGCCAGGGAGGGGGACTACTTTACACCGGGGAGCTGTTTTTT
TRBD2	NA	TRBV7-9	TRBJ2-7	CASSISGSGYEQYF	TGTGCCAGCAGCATTAGCGGGAGTGGGTACGAGCAGTACTTC
TRBD1	NA	TRBV5-4	TRBJ1-2	CASSPSRARTGNYGYTF	TGTGCCAGCAGTCCTTCCCGGGCGAGGACAGGGAACTATGGCTACACCTTC
NA	NA	TRBV30	TRBJ1-2	CAWSPGVYGYTF	TGTGCCTGGAGTCCGGGGGTCTATGGCTACACCTTC
NA	NA	TRBV28	TRBJ1-2	CASISGIENGYTF	TGTGCCAGCATCTCAGGGATAGAGAACGGCTACACCTTC
NA	NA	TRBV30	TRBJ2-7	CAWRGRGYEQYF	TGTGCCTGGAGGGGTAGGGGCTACGAGCAGTACTTC
TRBD2	NA	TRBV10-2	TRBJ2-7	CASSESGGSPIYEQYF	TGCGCCAGCAGTGAGTCGGGAGGGAGTCCTATTTACGAGCAGTACTTC
NA	NA	TRBV7-6	TRBJ1-4	CASSFGGGSAEKLFF	TGTGCCAGCAGCTTCGGCGGGGGTTCTGCTGAAAAACTGTTTTTT
TRBD2	NA	TRBV28	TRBJ2-7	CASRPRGLAGFSYEQYF	TGTGCCAGCAGACCACGCGGACTAGCGGGCTTCTCCTACGAGCAGTACTTC
NA	once	TRBV19	TRBJ1-1	CASSRVTEAFF	TGTGCCAGTTCGAGGGTCACTGAAGCTTTCTTT
TRBD1	NA	TRBV28	TRBJ2-7	CASSSTDRVGQQYF	TGTGCCAGCAGTTCCACCGACAGGGTGGGTCAGCAGTACTTC
TRBD1	NA	TRBV7-3	TRBJ1-1	CASSLAGERGRGTEAFF	TGTGCCAGCAGCTTAGCCGGAGAGAGGGGGCGAGGCACTGAAGCTTTCTTT
NA	NA	TRBV11-2	TRBJ2-1	CASSRDTYNEQFF	TGTGCCAGCAGTCGGGACACCTACAATGAGCAGTTCTTC
NA	NA	TRBV5-1	TRBJ1-4	CASRPTGSFNEKLFF	TGCGCCAGCAGACCAACAGGGAGTTTTAATGAAAAACTGTTTTTT
TRBD1	NA	TRBV11-3	TRBJ2-1	CASSPRDRNNEQFF	TGTGCCAGCAGCCCACGGGACAGAAACAATGAGCAGTTCTTC
TRBD1	NA	TRBV5-6	TRBJ2-4	CASSLGGGDIQYF	TGTGCCAGCAGCTTGGGAGGGGGCGACATTCAGTACTTC
TRBD1	NA	TRBV5-6	TRBJ1-4	CASSLVGQGDEKLFF	TGTGCCAGCAGCTTGGTGGGACAGGGAGATGAAAAACTGTTTTTT
TRBD2	NA	TRBV6-5	TRBJ2-2	CASSSVSGRASGELFF	TGTGCCAGCAGTTCGGTCAGCGGGAGAGCTTCCGGGGAGCTGTTTTTT
TRBD1	NA	TRBV28	TRBJ1-2	CASSLSPDRFVAF	TGTGCCAGCAGTTTATCGCCGGACAGGTTCGTCGCCTTC
NA	NA	TRBV6-5	TRBJ2-3	CASSREFTDTQYF	TGTGCCAGCAGTCGTGAGTTCACAGATACGCAGTATTTT
TRBD1	NA	TRBV19	TRBJ1-1	CASSIHRGMNTEAFF	TGTGCCAGTAGTATCCACAGGGGCATGAACACTGAAGCTTTCTTT
TRBD1	NA	TRBV5-1	TRBJ1-5	CASSLGTASNQPQHF	TGCGCCAGCAGCTTAGGGACAGCTAGCAATCAGCCCCAGCATTTT
NA	NA	TRBV5-1	TRBJ2-1	CASSLRRGSYNEQFF	TGCGCCAGCAGCTTGCGGCGCGGGTCCTACAATGAGCAGTTCTTC
NA	NA	TRBV5-1	TRBJ1-4	CASSFYGDGGEKLFF	TGCGCCAGCAGCTTTTACGGGGATGGAGGGGAAAAACTGTTTTTT